A selection of T cell receptor beta chains follows, all from one sample in a study of CD8 T cells in ankylosing spondylitis. TCRdb reprocessed the 5' RACE reads with MiXCR, giving one entry per CDR3 protein. This sample has more than 650,000 distinct CDR3 sequences; roughly 10% occur once, and the top ten carry about 0.5%. Sequencing was done on a sample of blood, either unsorted or a sorted T cell fraction (not recorded which). The source of these receptors is a male donor with ankylosing spondylitis. Each CDR3 is given with its conserved first and last residue. The D gene is left open where the match is weak. Expanded clones are given a class, and other clones once, few, many or no size at all.

V	J	D	size	CDR3	DNA
TRBV5-1	TRBJ2-3	.	.	CASSPLPLGTDTQYF	TGCGCCAGCAGCCCCCTACCCCTCGGCACAGATACGCAGTATTTT
TRBV12-3/TRBV12-4	TRBJ1-1	.	few	CASSFNRKVTEAFF	TGTGCCAGCAGTTTCAACAGAAAGGTTACTGAAGCTTTCTTT
TRBV10-3	TRBJ1-1	TRBD1	.	CAISAGGTEAFF	TGTGCCATCAGTGCAGGGGGCACTGAAGCTTTCTTT
TRBV5-5	TRBJ2-1	TRBD1	.	CASSFGDRANEQFF	TGTGCCAGCAGCTTTGGGGACAGGGCTAATGAGCAGTTCTTC
TRBV7-2	TRBJ2-1	.	many	CASSATRGNEQFF	TGTGCCAGCAGCGCCACGCGGGGTAATGAGCAGTTCTTC
TRBV5-1	TRBJ2-3	.	.	CASSLAPAPSTDTQYF	TGCGCCAGCAGCTTGGCCCCAGCCCCGAGCACAGATACGCAGTATTTT
TRBV5-1	TRBJ1-2	.	few	CASSLDSQNYGYTF	TGCGCCAGCAGCTTGGACAGCCAAAACTATGGCTACACCTTC
TRBV5-5	TRBJ2-2	.	.	CAISPGIPSGELFF	TGTGCCATCAGCCCTGGGATCCCCAGCGGGGAGCTGTTTTTT
TRBV18	TRBJ1-5	TRBD1	.	CASSRDREQPQHF	TGTGCCAGCTCTCGGGACAGGGAACAGCCCCAGCATTTT
TRBV20-1	TRBJ2-3	TRBD2	.	CSARVPRLAGTDTQYF	TGCAGTGCTAGGGTCCCGCGACTAGCGGGTACAGATACGCAGTATTTT
TRBV9	TRBJ2-1	TRBD2	few	CASSLVASGGGSPSSYNEQFF	TGTGCCAGCAGCCTAGTGGCTAGCGGGGGTGGGTCCCCGAGCTCCTACAATGAGCAGTTCTTC
TRBV12-3/TRBV12-4	TRBJ2-3	TRBD1	.	CASSSRTGSSDTQYF	TGTGCCAGCAGTTCCCGGACAGGGAGCTCAGATACGCAGTATTTT
TRBV7-2	TRBJ1-5	TRBD1	.	CASSLQGEPQHF	TGTGCCAGCAGCCTACAGGGGGAGCCCCAGCATTTT
TRBV4-3	TRBJ1-4	.	few	CASSQGRGREGEKLFF	TGCGCCAGCAGCCAAGGCCGGGGGCGTGAAGGGGAAAAACTGTTTTTT
TRBV20-1	TRBJ2-7	TRBD2	.	CSARARGGPAQYEQYF	TGCAGTGCTAGAGCTCGGGGGGGGCCCGCACAATACGAGCAGTACTTC
TRBV10-3	TRBJ2-1	.	.	CATGDSQIGEQFF	TGTGCCACCGGGGACTCCCAAATAGGTGAGCAGTTCTTC
TRBV19	TRBJ2-1	.	.	CASSTPYGLTWIKGEQFF	TGTGCCAGTAGTACACCTTACGGACTTACTTGGATTAAGGGTGAGCAGTTCTTC
TRBV15	TRBJ1-1	.	.	CATSPRDGDPRKAFF	TGTGCCACCAGCCCCCGCGATGGGGACCCTCGTAAAGCTTTCTTT
TRBV5-1	TRBJ2-7	TRBD1	many	CASSLGTGGDYEQYF	TGCGCCAGCAGCTTGGGGACAGGGGGAGACTACGAGCAGTACTTC
TRBV20-1	TRBJ2-3	.	few	CSARAVGPTEKTDTQYF	TGCAGTGCTAGAGCGGTGGGCCCCACTGAGAAAACAGATACGCAGTATTTT
TRBV5-1	TRBJ2-5	TRBD1	.	CASSLQGSQETQYF	TGCGCCAGCAGCTTACAGGGGAGCCAAGAGACCCAGTACTTC
TRBV18	TRBJ2-6	.	.	CASSPIGTRGANVLTF	TGTGCCAGCTCACCAATCGGGACCAGGGGGGCCAACGTCCTGACTTTC
TRBV29-1	TRBJ1-1	.	many	CSVGGGDNTEAFF	TGCAGCGTTGGGGGGGGCGACAACACTGAAGCTTTCTTT
TRBV7-2	TRBJ1-1	.	few	CASTLERAGGLEAFF	TGTGCCAGCACCTTAGAGAGGGCAGGTGGGCTTGAAGCTTTCTTT
TRBV5-1	TRBJ2-5	.	.	CASSLLQGGIQETQYF	TGCGCCAGCAGCTTGCTCCAAGGAGGGATCCAAGAGACCCAGTACTTC
TRBV20-1	TRBJ2-5	.	few	CSARRPDGGGETQYF	TGCAGTGCTCGTCGACCGGACGGGGGCGGAGAGACCCAGTACTTC
TRBV20-1	TRBJ2-1	.	few	CSATRNVEQFF	TGCAGTGCCACGCGAAACGTTGAGCAGTTCTTC
TRBV20-1	TRBJ1-4	TRBD1	few	CSAIRQGTATNEKLFF	TGCAGTGCTATACGACAGGGCACAGCAACTAATGAAAAACTGTTTTTT
TRBV4-1	TRBJ1-6	TRBD1	few	CASSRGDRGSSPLHF	TGCGCCAGCAGCCGGGGGGACAGGGGATCCTCACCCCTCCACTTT
TRBV11-2	TRBJ2-6	.	few	CASSPQGGSGANVLTF	TGTGCCAGCAGCCCCCAGGGGGGCTCTGGGGCCAACGTCCTGACTTTC
TRBV28	TRBJ2-3	.	many	CASSLGMGGINTDTQYF	TGTGCCAGCAGTTTGGGGATGGGGGGAATAAACACAGATACGCAGTATTTT
TRBV7-9	TRBJ2-3	TRBD1	.	CASSWYGTGSSRDTQYF	TGTGCCAGCAGCTGGTATGGGACAGGCTCTTCCAGGGATACGCAGTATTTT
TRBV7-2	TRBJ1-3	TRBD1	.	CASSSGGRSGNTIYF	TGTGCCAGCAGCTCAGGGGGAAGGTCTGGAAACACCATATATTTT
TRBV11-1	TRBJ1-1	TRBD1	.	CASGGDRANTEAFF	TGTGCCAGCGGGGGGGACAGGGCCAACACTGAAGCTTTCTTT
TRBV30	TRBJ1-2	.	.	CAWSPQNYGYTF	TGTGCCTGGAGTCCACAGAACTATGGCTACACCTTC
TRBV12-3/TRBV12-4	TRBJ2-5	.	many	CASKEPMGPQETQYF	TGTGCCAGCAAAGAGCCGATGGGACCCCAAGAGACCCAGTACTTC
TRBV20-1	TRBJ1-3	.	.	CSARRRGGNTIYF	TGCAGTGCTAGACGGAGGGGGGGAAACACCATATATTTT
TRBV7-2	TRBJ1-1	.	few	CASSLDWETEAFF	TGTGCCAGCAGCTTAGATTGGGAGACTGAAGCTTTCTTT
TRBV5-1	TRBJ2-1	.	many	CASSRVVTGNNEQFF	TGCGCCAGCAGCCGGGTAGTGACTGGCAACAATGAGCAGTTCTTC
TRBV7-2	TRBJ1-2	TRBD1	few	CASSSPSTGFDGYTF	TGTGCCAGCAGCTCCCCTTCGACAGGGTTTGATGGCTACACCTTC
TRBV5-1	TRBJ2-1	TRBD1	many	CASSLGQGANEQFF	TGCGCCAGCAGCTTAGGACAGGGGGCCAATGAGCAGTTCTTC
TRBV29-1	TRBJ2-1	TRBD1	many	CSVEVLGTAIPSYNEQFF	TGCAGCGTTGAAGTACTCGGGACAGCTATTCCCTCCTACAATGAGCAGTTCTTC
TRBV6-5	TRBJ2-7	.	many	CASSYSGSGLYEQYF	TGTGCCAGCAGTTACTCAGGGTCTGGGTTGTACGAGCAGTACTTC
TRBV7-6	TRBJ2-1	.	few	CASSLETGTLTYNEQFF	TGTGCCAGCAGCTTAGAAACAGGGACCTTAACCTACAATGAGCAGTTCTTC
TRBV18	TRBJ2-5	.	few	CASSPPGQAKETQYF	TGTGCCAGCTCACCACCCGGCCAGGCGAAAGAGACCCAGTACTTC
TRBV6-1	TRBJ1-2	.	.	CASRTIGSSPLNYGYTF	TGTGCCAGCAGAACGATTGGGTCTTCCCCTCTTAACTATGGCTACACCTTC
TRBV20-1	TRBJ1-4	.	.	CSAIGFGEKLFF	TGCAGTGCTATTGGCTTTGGTGAAAAACTGTTTTTT
TRBV20-1	TRBJ1-5	.	few	CSARLDFVQPQHF	TGCAGTGCTAGATTGGATTTTGTGCAGCCCCAGCATTTT
TRBV20-1	TRBJ2-7	TRBD2	few	CSATGTSGRAAYEQYF	TGCAGTGCAACTGGGACTAGCGGGAGGGCCGCCTACGAGCAGTACTTC
TRBV7-9	TRBJ2-3	.	.	CASSYVTDTQYF	TGTGCCAGCAGCTACGTCACAGATACGCAGTATTTT
TRBV12-3/TRBV12-4	TRBJ1-4	.	few	CASSLDAALGKLFF	TGTGCCAGCAGTTTAGACGCTGCCTTGGGAAAACTGTTTTTT
TRBV29-1	TRBJ1-1	.	.	CSVQRSGAKGTEAFF	TGCAGCGTCCAAAGATCGGGCGCGAAAGGGACTGAAGCTTTCTTT
TRBV18	TRBJ2-3	.	many	CASSPTDGEGTQYF	TGTGCCAGCTCACCAACAGACGGGGAAGGTACGCAGTATTTT
TRBV18	TRBJ1-2	.	.	CASSPQGGTVSYGYTF	TGTGCCAGCTCACCACAAGGGGGGACGGTGTCATATGGCTACACCTTC
TRBV7-8	TRBJ2-5	TRBD1	many	CASSPRQGAPWETQYF	TGTGCCAGCAGCCCAAGACAGGGGGCGCCTTGGGAGACCCAGTACTTC
TRBV5-1	TRBJ2-5	.	.	CASSPNRAGETQYF	TGCGCCAGCAGCCCTAACAGGGCTGGAGAGACCCAGTACTTC
TRBV20-1	TRBJ1-4	.	few	CSARGWGRTNEKLFF	TGCAGTGCTAGAGGGTGGGGACGGACTAATGAAAAACTGTTTTTT
TRBV7-2	TRBJ1-2	.	.	CASSLVGEGYTF	TGTGCCAGCAGCTTAGTCGGGGAGGGCTACACCTTC
TRBV24-1	TRBJ2-1	TRBD2	many	CATSDPGTSGSGNEQFF	TGTGCCACCAGTGATCCAGGGACTAGCGGGAGTGGCAATGAGCAGTTCTTC
TRBV4-1	TRBJ2-7	TRBD2	few	CASSQGGLAGGRTTEQYF	TGCGCCAGCAGCCAAGGTGGACTAGCGGGAGGTAGGACAACCGAGCAGTACTTC